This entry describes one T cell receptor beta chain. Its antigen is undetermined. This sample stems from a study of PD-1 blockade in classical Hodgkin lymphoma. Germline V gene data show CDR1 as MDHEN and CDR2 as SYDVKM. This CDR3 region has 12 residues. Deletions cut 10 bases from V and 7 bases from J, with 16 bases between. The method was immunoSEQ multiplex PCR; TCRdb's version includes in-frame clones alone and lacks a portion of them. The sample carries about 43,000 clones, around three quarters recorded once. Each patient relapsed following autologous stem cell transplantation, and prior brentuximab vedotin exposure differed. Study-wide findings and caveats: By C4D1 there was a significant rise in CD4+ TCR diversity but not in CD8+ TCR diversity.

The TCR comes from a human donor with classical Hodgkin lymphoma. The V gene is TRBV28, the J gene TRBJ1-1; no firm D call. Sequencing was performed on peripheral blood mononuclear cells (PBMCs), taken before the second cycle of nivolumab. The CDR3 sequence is CATMGGIGEAFF. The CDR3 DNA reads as TGTGCCACCATGGGTGGGATAGGTGAAGCTTTCTTT.